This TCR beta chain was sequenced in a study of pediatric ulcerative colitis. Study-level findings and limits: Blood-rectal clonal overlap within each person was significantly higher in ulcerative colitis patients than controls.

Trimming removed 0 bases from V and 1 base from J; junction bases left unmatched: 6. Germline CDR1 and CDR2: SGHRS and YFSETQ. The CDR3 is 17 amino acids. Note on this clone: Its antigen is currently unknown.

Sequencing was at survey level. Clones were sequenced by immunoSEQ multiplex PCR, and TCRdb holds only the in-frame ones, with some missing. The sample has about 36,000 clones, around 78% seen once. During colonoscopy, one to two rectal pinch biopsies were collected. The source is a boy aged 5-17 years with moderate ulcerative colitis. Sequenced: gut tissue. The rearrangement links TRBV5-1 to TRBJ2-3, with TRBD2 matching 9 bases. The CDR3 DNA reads TGCGCCAGCAGCTTGGGGCCTTCTAGCGGGGGCACAGATACGCAGTATTTT. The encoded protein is CASSLGPSSGGTDTQYF. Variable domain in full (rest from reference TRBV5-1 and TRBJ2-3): KAGVTQTPRYLIKTRGQQVTLSCSPISGHRSVSWYQQTPGQGLQFLFEYFSETQRNKGNFPGRFSGRQFSNSRSEMNVSTLELGDSALYLCASSLGPSSGGTDTQYFGPGTRLTVL.